The present entry profiles one TCR beta chain with its context. This entry comes from a study of blood T cell repertoires in COVID-19. About the research overall: Some COVID-19 samples were acute and others convalescent; all came from the United States, Italy and Spain. The cDNA or gDNA used as material had been derived from T cells, B-cell-depleted T cells, or PBMCs.

As processed by the authors: The authors estimated nucleated cell counts from reference gene primer amplification. The repertoire was sequenced with immunoSEQ multiplex PCR; TCRdb's copy has only in-frame clones and lacks some. V and J calls and clone size come straight from that table; D and trimming were deduced from the DNA. The sample lists 90,000 to 100,000 clones; 85% were seen once. Looked up from germline, CDR1 is MNHEY and CDR2 is SVGAGI. V shed 8 bases and J shed 0 bases, with 17 bases lying between them. The CDR3 extends over 15 amino acids. This clonotype originated in a man of 80 years or more with acute or convalescent COVID-19. The sequencing sample was made of peripheral blood. V usage is TRBV6-5 and J usage is TRBJ2-7; D perhaps matches TRBD1 (6 bases). Here the CDR3 reads CASGPGTSSSYEQYF. DNA of the CDR3: TGTGCCAGCGGCCCCGGGACATCGTCCTCCTACGAGCAGTACTTC.